This T cell receptor beta chain originates from a study of blood T cell repertoires in COVID-19. Germline assignment: CDR1 DFQATT and CDR2 SNEGSKA (reference sequence). This CDR3 contains 15 residues. V shed 4 bases and J 4 bases; nucleotides not matched to a gene: 11. The method was immunoSEQ multiplex PCR; TCRdb's version includes in-frame clones alone and lacks a portion of them. The sample consists of 200,000 to 250,000 clones, more than 70% of them appearing once. The chain joins TRBV20-1 to TRBJ1-1, with 8 bases identical to TRBD1. This TCR was sampled from a woman aged 80 or over with acute or convalescent COVID-19. Sequencing was carried out using peripheral blood. The CDR3 DNA reads as TGCAGTGCTAATGACAGGGGTAGAATGGGCACTGAAGCTTTCTTT. Translated, it gives CSANDRGRMGTEAFF.